These T cell receptor beta chains were read from a single sample in a study of blood T cell repertoires in COVID-19. Using immunoSEQ multiplex PCR, the repertoire was profiled, and TCRdb retains in-frame clones only, with some absent. The sample holds tens of thousands of clones, approximately 88% seen once. What was sequenced was peripheral blood. All receptors derive from a middle-aged man with active COVID-19. CDR3s include the opening cysteine and the closing phenylalanine or tryptophan. The order of the fields is D gene, J gene, clone size, V gene, CDR3 DNA, CDR3 protein. A D gene is named only where the DNA matches it firmly. Size is omitted from some rows. Given values are once, few, many or a class for expanded clones.

TRBD1	TRBJ1-6	NA	TRBV5-6	TGTGCCAGCAGCTTGACAGGGGGCGGTTCACCCCTCCACTTT	CASSLTGGGSPLHF
TRBD2	TRBJ2-4	NA	TRBV5-1	TGCGCCAGCAGCTTGGCCCAGAGCGGGAGCTTTAAAAACATTCAGTACTTC	CASSLAQSGSFKNIQYF
NA	TRBJ2-1	once	TRBV6-2/TRBV6-3	TGTGCCAGCAGTTACGCCCGGAGGAGAGTGGGACGGGGACACAACAATGAGCAGTTCTTC	CASSYARRRVGRGHNNEQFF
NA	TRBJ1-1	NA	TRBV30	TGTGCCTGGAGTCCCCAGGGGCCCACTGAAGCTTTCTTT	CAWSPQGPTEAFF
NA	TRBJ2-7	NA	TRBV5-4	TGTGCCAGCAGCTCGGGACTGCAGGACTACGAGCAGTACTTC	CASSSGLQDYEQYF
TRBD1	TRBJ1-3	once	TRBV6-2/TRBV6-3	TGTGCCAGCAGTTACTATGGGACAGCCTCTGGAAACACCATATATTTT	CASSYYGTASGNTIYF
NA	TRBJ2-3	NA	TRBV2	TGTGCCAGCAGTCCCCAGGGGAGCGGTGATACGCAGTATTTT	CASSPQGSGDTQYF
NA	TRBJ2-3	NA	TRBV27	TGTGCCAGCAGTTTATCTAGCTTGGTTTTGGCGCAGTATTTT	CASSLSSLVLAQYF
NA	TRBJ1-5	NA	TRBV27	TGTGCCAGCAGTTTACAGGTCAATAGCAATCAGCCCCAGCATTTT	CASSLQVNSNQPQHF
NA	TRBJ2-3	NA	TRBV7-2	TGTGCCAGCAGGTCGGCGGGGACAGTCACAGATACGCAGTATTTT	CASRSAGTVTDTQYF
NA	TRBJ1-6	NA	TRBV7-6	TGTGCCAGCAGCTTGTTATCGGTCAGGGATTCACCCCTCCACTTT	CASSLLSVRDSPLHF
TRBD2	TRBJ2-7	NA	TRBV18	TGTGCCAGCTCACCATATGCGCGGGAGGCCTTTTACGAGCAGTACTTC	CASSPYAREAFYEQYF
TRBD1	TRBJ2-7	NA	TRBV7-8	TGTGCCAGCAGCTTAGCTCAGGGGGCAGGACGTAAGCAGTACTTC	CASSLAQGAGRKQYF
NA	TRBJ2-6	NA	TRBV25-1	TGTGCCAGCAGTGGTGGACAGTCGCCCTGGGCCAACGTCCTGACTTTC	CASSGGQSPWANVLTF
NA	TRBJ1-1	NA	TRBV2	TGTGCCAGCAGTCTGACAGGACCGAACACTGAAGCTTTCTTT	CASSLTGPNTEAFF
NA	TRBJ2-5	NA	TRBV4-2	TGTGCCAGCAGCCAAGATTTGGGCAGGGGCGACTACCAAGAGACCCAGTACTTC	CASSQDLGRGDYQETQYF
NA	TRBJ2-1	NA	TRBV5-1	TGCGCCAGCAGCGAACTCTCCACGGGGGGCGGCTACAATGAGCAGTTCTTC	CASSELSTGGGYNEQFF
TRBD2	TRBJ2-3	NA	TRBV7-9	TGTGCCAGCAGCTCAGGGGGGACTAGCGGGAGTACGGCAGATACGCAGTATTTT	CASSSGGTSGSTADTQYF
TRBD1	TRBJ2-2	NA	TRBV6-6	TGTGCCAGCAGTTCAGGGACAGGGGTGGGGACCGGGGAGCTGTTTTTT	CASSSGTGVGTGELFF
NA	TRBJ1-1	NA	TRBV7-8	TGTGCCAGCAGCCCTGGCGGGTGGACTGAAGCTTTCTTT	CASSPGGWTEAFF
NA	TRBJ1-4	NA	TRBV3-1/TRBV3-2	TGTGCCAGCAGCCAAGATCGACCGGGCGGGGAAAAACTGTTTTTT	CASSQDRPGGEKLFF
TRBD2	TRBJ2-2	NA	TRBV11-3	TGTGCCAGCAGCTCCGGAGCGGGAGAGGCCGGGGAGCTGTTTTTT	CASSSGAGEAGELFF
TRBD1	TRBJ2-7	once	TRBV28	TGTGCCACCAATCCGGGACAGGGCTACGAGCAGTACTTC	CATNPGQGYEQYF
NA	TRBJ1-5	NA	TRBV5-8	TGTGCCAGCAGCTTGGCCAGGGGAGTGTTCAGCAATCAGCCCCAGCATTTT	CASSLARGVFSNQPQHF
TRBD2	TRBJ2-3	NA	TRBV29-1	TGCAGCGTTGGGGGGACTAGCGGGAGGGGAGATACGCAGTATTTT	CSVGGTSGRGDTQYF
NA	TRBJ1-2	NA	TRBV19	TGTGCCAGTAGTACCCCGGGACACGGCTCCTATGGCTACACCTTC	CASSTPGHGSYGYTF